This is a list of T cell receptor beta chains from one sample in a study of CD8+ T cells in alopecia areata. Produced via immunoSEQ multiplex PCR; TCRdb's table is partial and in-frame only. The sample comprises about 210,000 clones, over 40% of which are singletons, and 2.6% rests with the top ten. The source material was CD4+ T cells sorted from blood, sampled at approximately week 37, from a patient treated with tofacitinib. These TCRs come from a human donor with alopecia areata. The CDR3 runs from the conserved cysteine through the conserved F or W. A D gene is named only where the DNA matches it firmly. Clone size is given for some rows only: seen once, a few or many times, or a class if the clone is expanded.

v_gene: TRBV7-3; abundance: -; j_gene: TRBJ2-1; d_gene: TRBD2; CDR3aa: CASSRASGVNEQFF; CDR3nt: TGTGCCAGCAGTAGGGCTAGCGGGGTGAATGAGCAGTTCTTC
v_gene: TRBV7-7; abundance: few; j_gene: TRBJ2-1; d_gene: TRBD2; CDR3aa: CASSPAQREGREQFF; CDR3nt: TGTGCCAGCAGCCCTGCCCAGCGGGAGGGCCGGGAGCAGTTCTTC
v_gene: TRBV5-1; abundance: -; j_gene: TRBJ2-3; d_gene: -; CDR3aa: CASSASGYSTDTQYF; CDR3nt: TGCGCCAGCAGCGCCAGCGGGTATAGCACAGATACGCAGTATTTT
v_gene: TRBV5-1; abundance: once; j_gene: TRBJ1-4; d_gene: TRBD1; CDR3aa: CASSPTGGNEKLFF; CDR3nt: TGCGCCAGCAGCCCGACAGGGGGGAATGAAAAACTGTTTTTT
v_gene: TRBV7-2; abundance: few; j_gene: TRBJ2-1; d_gene: TRBD2; CDR3aa: CASSNRLAGGMVNEQFF; CDR3nt: TGTGCCAGCAGCAACAGACTAGCGGGAGGGATGGTTAATGAGCAGTTCTTC
v_gene: TRBV6-5; abundance: few; j_gene: TRBJ2-7; d_gene: -; CDR3aa: CASSLRTGKYEQYF; CDR3nt: TGTGCCAGCAGCCTCCGAACAGGGAAATACGAGCAGTACTTC
v_gene: TRBV5-1; abundance: few; j_gene: TRBJ2-5; d_gene: TRBD2; CDR3aa: CASSGGGLETQYF; CDR3nt: TGCGCCAGCAGCGGCGGGGGTCTGGAGACCCAGTACTTC
v_gene: TRBV15; abundance: -; j_gene: TRBJ2-5; d_gene: TRBD2; CDR3aa: CATSRTSGRAWETQYF; CDR3nt: TGTGCCACCAGCAGGACGAGCGGGAGGGCATGGGAGACCCAGTACTTC
v_gene: TRBV14; abundance: once; j_gene: TRBJ1-2; d_gene: -; CDR3aa: CASSQDQGERYTF; CDR3nt: TGTGCCAGCAGCCAAGATCAAGGGGAGCGCTACACCTTC
v_gene: TRBV30; abundance: -; j_gene: TRBJ2-7; d_gene: TRBD1; CDR3aa: CAWSFQGTGALREQYF; CDR3nt: TGTGCCTGGAGTTTCCAAGGGACAGGAGCCCTACGAGAGCAGTACTTC
v_gene: TRBV7-2; abundance: -; j_gene: TRBJ2-1; d_gene: -; CDR3aa: CASSLGPYNEQFF; CDR3nt: TGTGCCAGCAGCTTAGGCCCCTACAATGAGCAGTTCTTC
v_gene: TRBV10-3; abundance: many; j_gene: TRBJ2-6; d_gene: -; CDR3aa: CAISGHLQDVLTF; CDR3nt: TGTGCCATCAGTGGACACCTTCAAGACGTCCTGACTTTC
v_gene: TRBV11-1; abundance: -; j_gene: TRBJ2-1; d_gene: TRBD2; CDR3aa: CASSSISAGGPSEQFF; CDR3nt: TGTGCCAGCAGCTCTATCTCCGCGGGAGGGCCGAGTGAGCAGTTCTTC
v_gene: TRBV9; abundance: once; j_gene: TRBJ2-7; d_gene: TRBD2; CDR3aa: CASSVGLADYEQYF; CDR3nt: TGTGCCAGCAGCGTGGGACTAGCGGACTACGAGCAGTACTTC
v_gene: TRBV5-1; abundance: -; j_gene: TRBJ2-7; d_gene: TRBD2; CDR3aa: CASSLVPAGLAGEQYF; CDR3nt: TGCGCCAGCAGCTTGGTGCCAGCCGGCCTAGCGGGAGAGCAGTACTTC
v_gene: TRBV7-9; abundance: few; j_gene: TRBJ1-1; d_gene: -; CDR3aa: CASSLTGTAEAFF; CDR3nt: TGTGCCAGCAGCTTAACCGGGACCGCTGAAGCTTTCTTT
v_gene: TRBV7-2; abundance: -; j_gene: TRBJ2-3; d_gene: -; CDR3aa: CASSLGATLDTQYF; CDR3nt: TGTGCCAGCAGCTTAGGGGCCACGCTAGATACGCAGTATTTT
v_gene: TRBV30; abundance: -; j_gene: TRBJ2-6; d_gene: -; CDR3aa: CAWSALPIITGANVLTF; CDR3nt: TGTGCCTGGAGTGCCTTGCCGATTATTACTGGGGCCAACGTCCTGACTTTC
v_gene: TRBV6-1; abundance: few; j_gene: TRBJ1-4; d_gene: -; CDR3aa: CASRGGLRANEKLFF; CDR3nt: TGTGCCAGCAGGGGGGGATTACGCGCTAATGAAAAACTGTTTTTT
v_gene: TRBV29-1; abundance: -; j_gene: TRBJ1-1; d_gene: -; CDR3aa: CSARSREDTEAFF; CDR3nt: TGCAGCGCCCGGTCCCGGGAGGACACTGAAGCTTTCTTT
v_gene: TRBV5-4; abundance: -; j_gene: TRBJ2-5; d_gene: -; CDR3aa: CASSLRGGETQYF; CDR3nt: TGTGCCAGCAGCTTGCGTGGGGGAGAGACCCAGTACTTC
v_gene: TRBV30; abundance: -; j_gene: TRBJ2-5; d_gene: -; CDR3aa: CAWGNDRGRYF; CDR3nt: TGTGCCTGGGGAAATGACCGTGGGCGGTACTTC
v_gene: TRBV11-2; abundance: -; j_gene: TRBJ2-1; d_gene: -; CDR3aa: CACAHPRANEQFF; CDR3nt: TGTGCCTGCGCGCACCCACGGGCGAATGAGCAGTTCTTC
v_gene: TRBV12-5; abundance: once; j_gene: TRBJ2-2; d_gene: TRBD1; CDR3aa: CASGTGQGAGTGELFF; CDR3nt: TGTGCTAGTGGTACAGGACAGGGGGCTGGCACCGGGGAGCTGTTTTTT
v_gene: TRBV4-1; abundance: many; j_gene: TRBJ1-2; d_gene: TRBD1; CDR3aa: CASSQTTGEQYGYTF; CDR3nt: TGCGCCAGCAGCCAAACGACAGGGGAACAGTATGGCTACACCTTC
v_gene: TRBV14; abundance: -; j_gene: TRBJ2-7; d_gene: -; CDR3aa: CASSPGTEPYEQYF; CDR3nt: TGTGCCAGCAGTCCCGGGACGGAGCCCTACGAGCAGTACTTC
v_gene: TRBV27; abundance: -; j_gene: TRBJ1-2; d_gene: -; CDR3aa: CASSFSGQLPTGGYTF; CDR3nt: TGTGCCAGCAGTTTTAGCGGACAGTTGCCCACGGGCGGCTACACCTTC
v_gene: TRBV20-1; abundance: -; j_gene: TRBJ2-5; d_gene: -; CDR3aa: CSARIGQTQYF; CDR3nt: TGCAGTGCTCGCATCGGTCAGACCCAGTACTTC
v_gene: TRBV2; abundance: once; j_gene: TRBJ2-2; d_gene: -; CDR3aa: CASRTRDTGELFF; CDR3nt: TGTGCCAGCAGGACCAGGGACACCGGGGAGCTGTTTTTT
v_gene: TRBV7-8; abundance: -; j_gene: TRBJ2-7; d_gene: TRBD2; CDR3aa: CASSLRPLAGYEQYF; CDR3nt: TGTGCCAGCAGCCTCCGGCCCCTAGCGGGCTACGAGCAGTACTTC
v_gene: TRBV9; abundance: few; j_gene: TRBJ2-6; d_gene: TRBD1; CDR3aa: CASSVWTGGQGGANVLTF; CDR3nt: TGTGCCAGCAGCGTTTGGACAGGGGGACAGGGAGGGGCCAACGTCCTGACTTTC
v_gene: TRBV27; abundance: -; j_gene: TRBJ1-2; d_gene: -; CDR3aa: CASRDRLVGYTF; CDR3nt: TGTGCCAGCAGAGACAGGTTGGTCGGCTACACCTTC
v_gene: TRBV7-2; abundance: -; j_gene: TRBJ2-7; d_gene: -; CDR3aa: CASSLERVSSYEQYF; CDR3nt: TGTGCCAGCAGCTTAGAACGGGTGAGCTCCTACGAGCAGTACTTC
v_gene: TRBV7-2; abundance: -; j_gene: TRBJ2-1; d_gene: TRBD2; CDR3aa: CASSAQRDRNEQFF; CDR3nt: TGTGCCAGCAGCGCCCAGCGGGATAGGAATGAGCAGTTCTTC
v_gene: TRBV7-2; abundance: few; j_gene: TRBJ1-2; d_gene: TRBD1; CDR3aa: CASSRTGGDSYTF; CDR3nt: TGTGCCAGCAGCAGGACAGGGGGTGATAGCTACACCTTC
v_gene: TRBV10-3; abundance: -; j_gene: TRBJ2-7; d_gene: TRBD2; CDR3aa: CAMGTSGYEQYF; CDR3nt: TGTGCCATGGGGACTAGCGGCTACGAGCAGTACTTC
v_gene: TRBV30; abundance: -; j_gene: TRBJ2-3; d_gene: -; CDR3aa: CAWSVMGLRTDTQYF; CDR3nt: TGTGCCTGGAGTGTTATGGGACTCCGCACAGATACGCAGTATTTT
v_gene: TRBV29-1; abundance: -; j_gene: TRBJ1-2; d_gene: TRBD1; CDR3aa: CSVEGTGGVYGYTF; CDR3nt: TGCAGCGTTGAGGGGACAGGGGGAGTCTATGGCTACACCTTC
v_gene: TRBV2; abundance: -; j_gene: TRBJ2-5; d_gene: -; CDR3aa: CASRADRRETQYF; CDR3nt: TGTGCCAGCAGGGCCGACAGGAGGGAGACCCAGTACTTC
v_gene: TRBV14; abundance: -; j_gene: TRBJ2-1; d_gene: -; CDR3aa: CASSQVRSYYNEQFF; CDR3nt: TGTGCCAGCAGCCAAGTAAGAAGCTACTACAATGAGCAGTTCTTC
v_gene: TRBV29-1; abundance: -; j_gene: TRBJ2-3; d_gene: -; CDR3aa: CSVGPEQGGPDTQYF; CDR3nt: TGCAGCGTGGGGCCAGAGCAGGGGGGCCCAGATACGCAGTATTTT
v_gene: TRBV27; abundance: -; j_gene: TRBJ1-5; d_gene: -; CDR3aa: CASSFYAGGNQPQHF; CDR3nt: TGTGCCAGCAGTTTCTACGCTGGTGGCAATCAGCCCCAGCATTTT
v_gene: TRBV4-1; abundance: once; j_gene: TRBJ1-5; d_gene: -; CDR3aa: CASSQVEAGQPQHF; CDR3nt: TGCGCCAGCAGCCAAGTGGAAGCTGGGCAGCCCCAGCATTTT
v_gene: TRBV6-6; abundance: -; j_gene: TRBJ2-3; d_gene: -; CDR3aa: CASRVLPWGTQYF; CDR3nt: TGTGCCAGCAGAGTTCTGCCGTGGGGTACGCAGTATTTT
v_gene: TRBV5-1; abundance: -; j_gene: TRBJ2-2; d_gene: -; CDR3aa: CASSLGPTGELFF; CDR3nt: TGCGCCAGCAGCTTGGGTCCGACCGGGGAGCTGTTTTTT
v_gene: TRBV7-2; abundance: -; j_gene: TRBJ1-2; d_gene: TRBD1; CDR3aa: CASSFGQGVYGYTF; CDR3nt: TGTGCCAGCAGCTTCGGACAGGGGGTCTATGGCTACACCTTC
v_gene: TRBV6-6; abundance: -; j_gene: TRBJ1-1; d_gene: -; CDR3aa: CASSYQLGTEAFF; CDR3nt: TGTGCCAGCAGTTATCAGCTGGGCACTGAAGCTTTCTTT
v_gene: TRBV29-1; abundance: few; j_gene: TRBJ2-1; d_gene: -; CDR3aa: CSLGWGASEQFF; CDR3nt: TGCAGCTTAGGTTGGGGGGCGAGTGAGCAGTTCTTC
v_gene: TRBV7-9; abundance: -; j_gene: TRBJ1-2; d_gene: -; CDR3aa: CASSFLPPGRMGGYTF; CDR3nt: TGTGCCAGCAGCTTTCTTCCTCCAGGGCGGATGGGTGGCTACACCTTC
v_gene: TRBV18; abundance: -; j_gene: TRBJ2-5; d_gene: -; CDR3aa: CASSPPLGETQYF; CDR3nt: TGTGCCAGCTCACCACCCCTTGGGGAGACCCAGTACTTC
v_gene: TRBV7-2; abundance: few; j_gene: TRBJ2-7; d_gene: -; CDR3aa: CASSLQSGPSYEQYF; CDR3nt: TGTGCCAGCAGCTTACAGTCAGGCCCCTCCTACGAGCAGTACTTC
v_gene: TRBV29-1; abundance: -; j_gene: TRBJ2-5; d_gene: -; CDR3aa: CSGFEGNQETQYF; CDR3nt: TGCAGCGGGTTTGAGGGGAATCAAGAGACCCAGTACTTC
v_gene: TRBV2; abundance: -; j_gene: TRBJ2-5; d_gene: -; CDR3aa: CASNQVEQETQYF; CDR3nt: TGTGCCAGCAATCAGGTGGAGCAAGAGACCCAGTACTTC
v_gene: TRBV6-6; abundance: -; j_gene: TRBJ2-1; d_gene: -; CDR3aa: CASKETQADEQFF; CDR3nt: TGTGCCAGCAAGGAGACCCAAGCGGATGAGCAGTTCTTC
v_gene: TRBV19; abundance: -; j_gene: TRBJ1-5; d_gene: -; CDR3aa: CASAWGGQPQHF; CDR3nt: TGTGCCAGTGCATGGGGGGGTCAGCCCCAGCATTTT